The rows below give T cell receptor beta chains drawn from one sample of a study of PD-1 blockade in mismatch repair-deficient tumors. Profiling relied on immunoSEQ multiplex PCR, and the TCRdb table lists in-frame clones only, not all of them. The repertoire holds about 51,000 clones, approximately 81% seen once, with less than 9% in the top ten. The sequenced sample was peripheral blood, obtained roughly 19 weeks after starting pembrolizumab. The receptors originated from an adult with mismatch repair-deficient cancer. Both conserved end residues are part of each CDR3. A D gene is named only where the DNA matches it firmly.

J: TRBJ2-5; D: NA; V: TRBV30; CDR3: CAWNSGVEETQYF; DNA: TGTGCCTGGAATTCAGGGGTGGAGGAGACCCAGTACTTC
J: TRBJ2-3; D: NA; V: TRBV14; CDR3: CASSQASLSSTDTQYF; DNA: TGTGCCAGCAGCCAAGCGAGTCTATCTAGCACAGATACGCAGTATTTT
J: TRBJ2-2; D: NA; V: TRBV5-5; CDR3: CASSRPPGEAGELFF; DNA: TGTGCCAGCAGCCGCCCCCCGGGAGAGGCCGGGGAGCTGTTTTTT
J: TRBJ2-4; D: TRBD2; V: TRBV2; CDR3: CASTAGGIQYF; DNA: TGTGCCAGCACCGCGGGGGGAATTCAGTACTTC
J: TRBJ2-7; D: TRBD2; V: TRBV6-6; CDR3: CASSKGLVLGEQYF; DNA: TGTGCCAGCAGTAAAGGACTAGTTCTTGGAGAGCAGTACTTC
J: TRBJ1-1; D: NA; V: TRBV5-8; CDR3: CASSLVLRGMNTEAFF; DNA: TGTGCCAGCAGCTTGGTACTTCGGGGAATGAACACTGAAGCTTTCTTT
J: TRBJ1-2; D: NA; V: TRBV6-1; CDR3: CASSPGGDNYGYTF; DNA: TGTGCCAGCAGTCCGGGGGGGGACAACTATGGCTACACCTTC
J: TRBJ1-2; D: NA; V: TRBV7-9; CDR3: CASSLGVGLNYGYTF; DNA: TGTGCCAGCAGCTTAGGTGTAGGGCTAAACTATGGCTACACCTTC
J: TRBJ1-2; D: TRBD1; V: TRBV19; CDR3: CASGNDRGNGYTF; DNA: TGTGCCAGTGGTAACGACAGGGGAAATGGCTACACCTTC
J: TRBJ1-1; D: NA; V: TRBV9; CDR3: CASSETGFGNTEAFF; DNA: TGTGCCAGCAGCGAAACAGGGTTTGGGAACACTGAAGCTTTCTTT
J: TRBJ1-2; D: TRBD1; V: TRBV7-8; CDR3: CASSWDRARYGYTF; DNA: TGTGCCAGCAGCTGGGACAGAGCCCGCTATGGCTACACCTTC